This TCR beta chain was identified during a study of cytomegalovirus exposure and HLA in healthy donors. Whole-study context: The same platform used for the roughly 650 first-cohort repertoires was also used for the 100 to 150 validation repertoires, as a later analysis reported.

The donors were part of the validation cohort, which consisted of some 120 subjects and was separate from the first cohort of 666 subjects. Assay: immunoSEQ multiplex PCR; the TCRdb copy retains only in-frame clones and omits some. The sample carries 120,000 to 150,000 clones, approximately 88% recorded once. The TCR originated in a man aged 18-30 years in good health and CMV-seropositive. Sample: PBMCs.

CDR3 coding DNA: TGTGCCAGCAGCCGTACCGGGACAGGTGAATCACCCCTCCACTTT. Residues: CASSRTGTGESPLHF. The rearrangement joins TRBV28 to TRBJ1-6, with 8 bases lining up with TRBD1. CDR1 is MDHEN, CDR2 SYDVKM, per germline. This CDR3 spans 15 amino acids. V was clipped by 6 bases and J by 10 bases; unmatched bases: 11.